The 10 T cell receptor beta chains below were found in one sample sequenced in a study of CD8+ T cells in alopecia areata. Sample treatment: oral pan-JAK inhibitor, 5-10 mg twice daily. cDNA serving as the sequencing template came from extracted, reverse transcribed RNA. Generated by immunoSEQ multiplex PCR, the TCRdb table keeps only in-frame clones and is missing some. The table has 90,000 to 120,000 clones, roughly 84% seen once. The sequencing used CD8+ T cells sorted from blood, collected at week 24, from a patient treated with tofacitinib. All receptors derive from a human donor with alopecia areata.

The chain joins TRBV7-9 to TRBJ2-1, with D tentatively TRBD2 (6 bases). This CDR3 spans 13 amino acids. In germline, CDR1 is SEHNR, CDR2 FQNEAQ (reference sequence). The V end lost 3 bases, the J end lost 7 bases, and 10 bases lay between the germline ends. The CDR3 DNA is TGTGCCAGCAGCTTCTTACGGGGGAATGAGCAGTTCTTC. This codes for CASSFLRGNEQFF. Complete variable domain (other parts from reference TRBV7-9 and TRBJ2-1): DTGVSQNPRHKITKRGQNVTFRCDPISEHNRLYWYRQTLGQGPEFLTYFQNEAQLEKSRLLSDRFSAERPKGSFSTLEIQRTEQGDSAMYLCASSFLRGNEQFFGPGTRLTVL.

This chain uses TRBV6-5 with TRBJ1-5; 9 nucleotides agree with TRBD1. The CDR3 length is 14 residues. The germline V gene has CDR1 MNHEY and CDR2 SVGAGI. J lost 6 bases, V lost 2 bases, and 2 bases had no gene match. CDR3: CASSYRTGVQPQHF. The CDR3 nucleotides are TGTGCCAGCAGTTACAGGACAGGGGTTCAGCCCCAGCATTTT.

J is TRBJ2-1 and V is TRBV19; 13 bases line up with TRBD2. The germline V gene encodes CDR1 LNHDA and CDR2 SQIVND (reference sequence). This CDR3 spans 14 amino acids. V shed 7 bases, J shed 9 bases, and the junction held 6 bases outside the gene matches. In DNA, the CDR3 is TGTGCCAGTAAACTAGCGGGGGGGCCCAGTGAGCAGTTCTTC. Translating it yields CASKLAGGPSEQFF. The full variable domain, with the rest looked up from reference TRBV19 and TRBJ2-1, is DGGITQSPKYLFRKEGQNVTLSCEQNLNHDAMYWYRQDPGQGLRLIYYSQIVNDFQKGDIAEGYSVSREKKESFPLTVTSAQKNPTAFYLCASKLAGGPSEQFFGPGTRLTVL.

This chain uses TRBV6-6 with TRBJ2-5; D perhaps matches TRBD1 (5 bases). The DNA matches TRBJ2-7 better at its end, which makes the J call doubtful. CDR1 is MNHNY, CDR2 SVGAGI, per germline (reference sequence). The CDR3 has 16 amino acids. The CDR3 is CASRSPLTATTYEQYF. The CDR3 bases are TGTGCCAGCAGGTCGCCCTTGACAGCTACCACCTACGAGCAGTACTTC.

The gene calls are TRBV2 and TRBJ2-2; D unresolved. The V end lost 3 bases, the J end lost 6 bases, and 5 bases lay between the germline ends. CDR1 and CDR2 from the germline V gene are SNHLY and FYNNEI. The CDR3 totals 12 residues. DNA of the CDR3: TGTGCCAGCAGTGATAACGCCGGGGAGCTGTTTTTT. This codes for CASSDNAGELFF.

Only one count was recorded for this clone. The chain employs TRBV4-3 and TRBJ2-1; D may match TRBD1 or TRBD2 (5 bases each). The CDR3 extends over 16 amino acids. The germline CDR1 and CDR2 sequences are LGHNA and YSLEER. V dropped 4 bases and J dropped 5 bases, with 18 bases sitting between them. CDR3 DNA: TGCGCCAGCAGCCCCGTGGGGACCCAGTCCCACAATGAGCAGTTCTTC. Residues: CASSPVGTQSHNEQFF.

The gene calls are TRBV27 and TRBJ2-3; D not resolved. This CDR3 is 13 amino acids long. V was clipped by 4 bases and J by 1 base, with 6 bases between them. The germline gives CDR1 MNHEY, CDR2 SMNVEV (reference sequence). The DNA for the CDR3 is TGTGCCAGCAGTTACCCCGGCACAGATACGCAGTATTTT. It specifies CASSYPGTDTQYF.

The chain joins TRBV5-4 to TRBJ2-5; D is ambiguous. Trimming left V 4 bases short and J 4 bases short, with 8 bases between. Per the germline V gene, CDR1 is SGHNT and CDR2 is YYREEE (reference sequence). This CDR3 has 12 residues. CDR3 sequence (DNA): TGTGCCAGCAGCGGTATGACAGAGACCCAGTACTTC. This sequence encodes CASSGMTETQYF.

V is TRBV6-5 and J is TRBJ2-3, with unresolved D. Trimming removed 0 bases from V and 1 base from J, with 8 bases in between. Germline CDR1 reads MNHEY; CDR2 reads SVGAGI. This CDR3 is built from 15 residues. DNA of the CDR3: TGTGCCAGCAGTTACTCGCGATCTGGCACAGATACGCAGTATTTT. It yields the protein CASSYSRSGTDTQYF.

The gene calls are TRBV7-9 and TRBJ2-2, with 8 bases aligning to TRBD1. Unmatched junction bases numbered 5, after V lost 5 bases and J lost 6 bases. Germline V gene lookup returns CDR1 SEHNR and CDR2 FQNEAQ (reference sequence). The CDR3 extends over 14 amino acids. CDR3 DNA sequence: TGTGCCAGCAGCCGGACAGGGAGGTCCGGGGAGCTGTTTTTT. It translates to CASSRTGRSGELFF.